Following are 23 T cell receptor beta chains from one sample sequenced in a study of T cells in women clearing cervical HPV infection. Sequencing used immunoSEQ multiplex PCR; TCRdb keeps in-frame clones, though not all of them. The table gives about 20,000 clones; the top ten clones make up approximately 5% of it. Sequencing used blood buffy coat. Receptor source: a woman between 18 and 70 years old with a cervical HPV16 infection that either progressed to CIN3+ or cleared (not recorded which).

Notes on this clone: The missing CDR3 end, 3 residues past where the read stops, is filled in from the germline J gene. This chain connects TRBV12-3 or TRBV12-4 to TRBJ1-1; D is possibly TRBD1 (5 bases). Between the trimmed V and J ends, which lost 6 bases and 5 bases, there was a span of 16 bases. This CDR3 contains 14 residues. The CDR3 loop is CASSRTEGRTEAFF. The CDR3 bases that were read are TGTGCCAGCAGCCGAACGGAGGGGAGGACTGAA.

As to this clone: The sequence runs out 3 residues before the end of the CDR3; the remainder is reconstructed from the germline J gene. V and J are TRBV6-1 and TRBJ2-7; D is possibly TRBD1 (6 bases). The CDR3 length is 14 residues. CDR1 MNHNS and CDR2 SASEGT come from the germline V gene. Trimming left V 1 base short and J 4 bases short, with 11 bases between. Here the CDR3 reads CASSEVWQGYEQYF. Incomplete CDR3 DNA: TGTGCCAGCAGTGAAGTCTGGCAGGGGTACGAG.

A note on this clone: The read ends 3 residues shy of where the CDR3 ends; the end is completed using the germline J gene. This sequence joins TRBV23-1 and TRBJ2-3; 9 positions match TRBD1. TRBV23-1 falls under the ORF class, with uncertain function. Trimming cost V 6 bases and J 4 bases; bases outside gene matches: 8. The length of the CDR3 is 15 residues. The DNA read from the CDR3 is TGCGCCAGCAGACCCCGACAGGGGGAGGCAGATACG. As protein: CASRPRQGEADT. The CDR3 as a whole reads CASRPRQGEADTQYF.

A word on this clone: The read terminates 3 residues before the CDR3 end, so the remaining end is supplied by the germline J gene. V is TRBV29-1 and J is TRBJ2-7; tentatively, D is TRBD1 (6 bases). This CDR3 region has 12 residues. CDR1 is SQVTM, CDR2 ANQGSEA, per germline. Between the trimmed V and J ends, which lost 7 bases and 3 bases, there was a span of 13 bases. The CDR3 loop is CSGLGASYEQYF. The sequenced part of the CDR3 DNA is TGCAGCGGATTGGGGGCTAGCTACGAG.

CDR3 sequence reads: CASSPASGGARDTYTF. The DNA read from the CDR3 is TGTGCCAGCAGCCCGGCTAGCGGGGGGGCCCGAGATACC. The V gene is TRBV7-6, the J gene TRBJ1-2, with D maybe TRBD1 (6 bases). From the germline J gene comes the end of the CDR3, since the read stops 3 residues before it. The germline gives CDR1 SGHVS, CDR2 FNYEAQ. The CDR3 is 16 residues long.

As for this clone: The read terminates 3 residues ahead of where the CDR3 ends, so the germline J gene completes it. V gene TRBV7-9 combines with J gene TRBJ1-2; D is undetermined. CDR1 and CDR2 (germline): SEHNR, FQNEAQ (reference sequence). The CDR3 is made up of 12 amino acids. The CDR3 protein is CASSLVNYGYTF. The CDR3 DNA, read in part, is TGTGCCAGCAGCTTAGTAAACTACGGG.

Concerning this clone itself: The read terminates 3 residues before the CDR3 end, so the remaining end is supplied by the germline J gene. The chain combines TRBV19 with TRBJ1-5; maybe TRBD1 (6 bases). This CDR3 has 14 amino acids. V gave up 9 bases and J gave up 3 bases, with 15 bases separating them. The germline gives CDR1 LNHDA, CDR2 SQIVND (reference sequence). CDR3 bases read: TGTGCCAGCCGCCGAGGGGGACCCAATCAGCCC. Translated: CASRRGGPNQP. The whole CDR3 region reads CASRRGGPNQPQHF.

Worth noting for this clone: The read ends 3 residues before the CDR3 terminus; that terminus is restored from the germline J gene. V and J are TRBV28 and TRBJ2-2, with 9 bases lining up with TRBD2. Germline V CDR1 and CDR2: MDHEN, SYDVKM. Trimming removed 8 bases from V and 1 base from J; junction bases left unmatched: 2. The CDR3 covers 14 residues. The sequenced part of the CDR3 DNA is TGTGCCAGCCTTAGCGGGGGGAACACCGGGGAG. Translation gives CASLSGGNTGE. The entire CDR3 protein reads CASLSGGNTGELFF.

Regarding this clone: The read gets to within 3 residues of the CDR3 end, and the germline J gene fills in the rest. This CDR3 is also generated by other DNA sequences in the sample. The V gene is TRBV5-1, the J gene TRBJ2-3; 11 nucleotides line up with TRBD1. Germline assignment: CDR1 SGHRS and CDR2 YFSETQ. J lost 3 bases, V lost 4 bases, and 4 bases had no gene match. The CDR3 runs to 15 residues. CDR3 region: CASSTGTGGTDTQYF. The covered CDR3 bases are TGCGCCAGCAGCACTGGGACAGGGGGGACAGATACG.

About this clone: The observed sequence ends 3 residues before the CDR3 terminus, with the missing tail filled in from the germline J gene. The V gene is TRBV7-3, the J gene TRBJ2-3; 8 bases line up with TRBD2. The CDR3 is 16 residues long. Per germline, CDR1 SGHTA and CDR2 FQGTGA. The J segment lost 5 bases and the V segment lost 1 base, leaving 8 bases of the junction unmatched. The covered CDR3 bases are TGTGCCAGCAGCTTAAACCCGGGGGGGCTCAGAGATACG. Translating gives CASSLNPGGLRDT. The full CDR3 protein is CASSLNPGGLRDTQYF.

Worth noting for this clone: The CDR3 end is not reached by the read, which stops 3 residues before it; the germline J gene fills it in. The J gene is TRBJ1-6, the V gene TRBV4-1, with D maybe TRBD1 (5 bases). This CDR3 is built from 17 residues. Trimming removed 0 bases from V and 8 bases from J, with 17 bases in between. Germline V gene sequence: CDR1 MGHRA, CDR2 YSYEKL. The covered CDR3 bases are TGCGCCAGCAGCCAAGATTCCGCGGCAGGGCGCGATTCACCC. Translating gives CASSQDSAAGRDSP. The entire CDR3 protein reads CASSQDSAAGRDSPLHF.

Note on this clone: The missing CDR3 end, 3 residues past where the read stops, is filled in from the germline J gene. The rearrangement links TRBV20-1 to TRBJ2-2; 12 bases match TRBD1. The CDR3 contains 15 residues. V lost 7 bases to trimming and J lost 7 bases; unmatched junction nucleotides: 10. In germline, CDR1 is DFQATT, CDR2 SNEGSKA (reference sequence). CDR3 DNA, as far as it was read: TGCAGTGTCCTCCGGGACAGGGGGCGATTCGGGGAG. As protein: CSVLRDRGRFGE. The entire CDR3 reads CSVLRDRGRFGELFF.

As to this clone: The read ends 3 residues early relative to the CDR3; the germline J gene fills the gap. This chain links TRBV7-6 with TRBJ2-1; TRBD1 matches at 7 bases. CDR3 size: 15 residues. CDR1 is SGHVS and CDR2 is FNYEAQ in the germline V gene. Trimming took 3 bases from V and 5 from J; bases not matched to a gene: 7. CDR3 in amino acids: CASSFQRQGDNEQFF. CDR3 bases read: TGTGCCAGCAGCTTTCAGAGACAGGGAGACAATGAG.

A remark on this clone: Coverage ceases 3 residues before the CDR3 finishes, and the germline J gene fills in the end. This chain connects TRBV6-2 or TRBV6-3 to TRBJ1-4, with TRBD1 matching 10 bases. Germline V gene lookup returns CDR1 MNHEY and CDR2 SVGEGT. CDR3 size: 15 residues. CDR3 amino acids: CASSRQGAGANVLFF. The covered CDR3 bases are TGTGCCAGCAGCCGACAGGGGGCTGGGGCCAACGTA.

A word on this clone: The read gets to within 3 residues of the CDR3 end, and the germline J gene fills in the rest. The rearrangement uses TRBV20-1 and TRBJ2-2; 11 nucleotides align to TRBD1. The CDR3 covers 16 residues. J gave up 3 bases and V 0 bases, and 3 bases lay outside the gene matches. The germline V gene encodes CDR1 DFQATT and CDR2 SNEGSKA (reference sequence). CDR3 DNA, as far as it was read: TGCAGTGCTAGAGATCAGGGACAGGGGGACACCGGGGAG. Amino acids: CSARDQGQGDTGE. The whole CDR3 reads CSARDQGQGDTGELFF.

Points on this clone: The CDR3 end lies 3 residues beyond the end of the read and is filled in from the germline J gene. The chain links TRBV2 to TRBJ2-3, with TRBD2 as a possible D gene (7 bases). CDR1 is SNHLY, CDR2 FYNNEI, per germline. The CDR3 sequence is 15 residues long. CDR3 region: CASMDLGEGGETQYF. The sequenced part of the CDR3 DNA is TGTGCCAGCATGGACCTCGGGGAGGGGGGGGAGACG.

Worth noting for this clone: The read is 3 residues too short to cover the CDR3 end, so that end is filled in from the germline J gene. The chain recombines TRBV7-9 with TRBJ2-3, with 9 bases that match TRBD2. The CDR3 covers 15 residues. Germline V gives CDR1 SEHNR, CDR2 FQNEAQ (reference sequence). The chain's CDR3 is CASSLGTSKTETQYF. CDR3 bases read: TGTGCCAGCAGCCTGGGGACTAGCAAGACTGAGACG.

As for this clone: Read sequence stops 3 residues before the CDR3 end, and the germline J gene provides the missing end. This chain joins TRBV29-1 and TRBJ2-1; TRBD1 agrees at 8 bases. V was pared by 4 bases and J by 0 bases, with 2 bases of the junction left unmatched. This CDR3 spans 14 amino acids. Germline V gene lookup returns CDR1 SQVTM and CDR2 ANQGSEA. The covered CDR3 bases are TGCAGCGTTGGACAGGGGAACTCCTACAATGAG. Its translation: CSVGQGNSYNE. The entire CDR3 sequence reads CSVGQGNSYNEQFF.

The sequenced CDR3 bases are TGTGCCAGTACCCACGGGGCGGGGGGGACTGAGACC. Protein sequence: CASTHGAGGTET. The whole CDR3 is CASTHGAGGTETQYF. The chain carries TRBV19 and TRBJ2-5; 9 bases are a match to TRBD2. The read ends 3 residues shy of where the CDR3 ends; the end is completed using the germline J gene. This CDR3 is built from 15 residues. V was pared by 7 bases and J by 5 bases, with 11 bases of the junction left unmatched. Per germline, CDR1 LNHDA and CDR2 SQIVND (reference sequence).

About this clone itself: The observed sequence ends 3 residues before the CDR3 terminus, with the missing tail filled in from the germline J gene. The chain recombines TRBV13 with TRBJ2-3; TRBD2 is a possible D gene (5 bases). Germline CDR1 and CDR2: PRHDT and FYEKMQ (reference sequence). The CDR3 contains 15 residues. CDR3 DNA (partial): TGTGCCAGCAGCTCCCGACTAACAGCACAAGAGACG. Its protein is CASSSRLTAQET. The full CDR3 protein is CASSSRLTAQETQYF.

A word on this clone: The read halts 3 residues ahead of the CDR3 end, with the missing end drawn from the germline J gene. The chain employs TRBV7-2 and TRBJ2-3; D not certain. The CDR3 has 14 residues. In germline, CDR1 is SGHTA, CDR2 FQGNSA. The V end was cut by 1 base, the J end by 5 bases, with 10 bases between. CDR3 residues: CASSLDREVDTQYF. The CDR3 DNA, read in part, is TGTGCCAGCAGCTTAGATCGAGAGGTAGATACG.

The sequenced CDR3 bases are TGCGCCAGCAGCCAAGATCGAAGGGGTTCACCC. Translated, it gives CASSQDRRGSP. The CDR3 in its entirety is CASSQDRRGSPLHF. The chain has TRBV4-1 and TRBJ1-6, with a tentative D call TRBD1 (5 bases). Coverage ceases 3 residues before the CDR3 finishes, and the germline J gene fills in the end. CDR1 is MGHRA, CDR2 YSYEKL, per germline. The CDR3 length is 14 residues. Trimming shortened V by 0 bases and J by 9 bases, and 9 bases separated the two germline ends.

As to this clone: Read coverage stops 3 residues before the CDR3 terminus; the germline J gene supplies the remainder. This chain links TRBV7-2 with TRBJ1-1; D not resolved. CDR1 and CDR2 (germline): SGHTA, FQGNSA. The CDR3 is 14 residues long. The DNA read from the CDR3 is TGTGCCAGCAGCTTAGGACACCTTAAGAGGTGG. This sequence encodes CASSLGHLKRW. The CDR3 in its entirety is CASSLGHLKRWAFF.